This T cell receptor beta chain was recorded in a study of Graves' ophthalmopathy and Graves' hyperthyroidism. Turning to the study itself: Prior to any treatment, peripheral blood was collected at the time of initial diagnosis. Study outcomes and limitations: Ophthalmopathy progression was predicted by the model at roughly 69% sensitivity and 72% to 75% specificity.

The table lists this clonotype with many counts. Antigen specificity is unknown. The V gene's germline CDR1 is MGHDK and CDR2 SYGVNS. The CDR3 consists of 12 residues. The V end was cut by 4 bases, the J end by 7 bases, with 10 bases between. Researchers took RNA transcripts and amplified TCR beta CDR3 regions from them. In the first round, RT-PCR was carried out with HTBI primers, and a multiplex PCR formed the second round. TCRdb analysed the multiplex PCR reads with MiXCR anew, one entry per CDR3 protein. The sample records some 380,000 distinct CDR3 sequences, roughly 15% being singletons. V is TRBV25-1 and J is TRBJ1-1; perhaps TRBD1 as D (6 bases). The sample consisted of peripheral blood. This clonotype originated in a young woman with stable Graves' hyperthyroidism. CDR3: CASSVGGGEAFF. CDR3 DNA sequence: TGTGCCAGCAGTGTGGGAGGGGGTGAAGCTTTCTTT.